What follows are 15 T cell receptor beta chains derived from one specimen sequenced in a study of cytomegalovirus exposure and HLA in healthy donors. Amplification used 60 Vbeta primers and 13 Jbeta primers. TCRdb's copy holds only in-frame clones and misses some; the assay was immunoSEQ multiplex PCR. The data show about 100,000 clones, roughly 75% seen once. The material sequenced was PBMCs. The source of these receptors is a woman under 30 in good health and CMV-seropositive.

V and J are TRBV2 and TRBJ2-7; 14 positions match TRBD2. J gave up 7 bases and V 4 bases, and 9 bases lay outside the gene matches. Germline loops: CDR1 SNHLY, CDR2 FYNNEI. The CDR3 sequence is 16 residues long. This chain's CDR3 is CASSVSGTSGSSEQYF. DNA of the CDR3: TGTGCCAGCAGTGTCTCCGGGACTAGCGGGAGTAGTGAGCAGTACTTC.

The CDR3 DNA is TGTGCCAGCAGCTGTACAGCTGAAGCTTTCTTT. It codes for CASSCTAEAFF. This chain links TRBV5-6 with TRBJ1-1, with D hard to call. Germline V CDR1 and CDR2: SGHDT, YYEEEE. This CDR3 is built from 11 residues. The V end was cut by 3 bases, the J end by 6 bases, with 6 bases between.

This clone was detected a few times. CDR3 DNA: TGTGCCATCAGTCCGGAGGGTAGCGGGAGGGGGGTCTCCTACAATGAGCAGTTCTTC. It is translated as CAISPEGSGRGVSYNEQFF. The V gene is TRBV10-3, the J gene TRBJ2-1, with 11 bases matching TRBD2. This CDR3 contains 19 residues. Germline lookup yields CDR1 ENHRY and CDR2 SYGVKD. V dropped 5 bases and J dropped 0; count of bases not matched to a gene: 12.

This clone has more than one count but fewer than ten. The chain recombines TRBV11-2 with TRBJ2-1; possibly TRBD2 for D (6 bases). From germline, CDR1 is SGHAT and CDR2 FQNNGV. V was pared by 7 bases and J by 7 bases, with 23 bases between. The CDR3 sequence is 16 residues long. As DNA, the CDR3 is TGTGCCAGCACCTACTGGAGGGTAGCTCTGTTAAATGAGCAGTTCTTC. It encodes CASTYWRVALLNEQFF.

The rearrangement links TRBV6-5 to TRBJ1-2, with 7 bases aligning to TRBD1. This CDR3 is built from 15 residues. Germline loops: CDR1 MNHEY, CDR2 SVGAGI. After removal of 5 bases from V and 6 bases from J, the junction contained 12 bases not matched to a gene. CDR3 nucleotides: TGTGCCAGCAGTCAGCCGGGACAGTTGGGTCATGGCTACACCTTC. Its protein is CASSQPGQLGHGYTF.

As DNA, the CDR3 is TGTGCCAGCAGCCCTGGGGCTAGCGGGAGGCTAAACACCGGGGAGCTGTTTTTT. Amino acid sequence: CASSPGASGRLNTGELFF. The chain joins TRBV11-3 to TRBJ2-2; 11 bases agree with TRBD2. Looked up from germline, CDR1 is SGHNT and CDR2 is YENEEA. J gave up 2 bases and V 5 bases, and 10 bases lay outside the gene matches. There are 18 residues in the CDR3.

This clone turned up a few times. The chain uses TRBV28 and TRBJ2-7; a possible D gene is TRBD2 (5 bases). This CDR3 is built from 17 residues. Germline lookup yields CDR1 MDHEN and CDR2 SYDVKM. The germline V and J ends were trimmed by 6 bases and 0 bases, with 21 bases remaining between them. The CDR3 DNA follows: TGTGCCAGCAGCTCCTTTTACGGGATTGAGAGCTCCTACGAGCAGTACTTC. Translating it yields CASSSFYGIESSYEQYF.

CDR3 in DNA: TGTGCCAGCAGTGGCCCTTGGACTAGCGACAGGGGGGAGCTGTTTTTT. Translating gives CASSGPWTSDRGELFF. This rearrangement joins TRBV2 to TRBJ2-2; 9 bases map to TRBD2. CDR1 is SNHLY, CDR2 FYNNEI, per germline. V lost 4 bases, J lost 8 bases, and 11 bases stayed unmatched. The CDR3 loop spans 16 amino acids.

The chain is built from TRBV20-1 and TRBJ2-5; TRBD2 might be the D (6 bases). V lost 6 bases, J lost 5 bases, and 10 bases lay in between. Per germline, CDR1 DFQATT and CDR2 SNEGSKA (reference sequence). The CDR3 totals 11 residues. For the CDR3, the DNA is TGCAGTGCGAGGGAGGCCGAGACCCAGTACTTC. Translated: CSAREAETQYF.

The chain combines TRBV4-1 with TRBJ2-7, with 8 bases identical to TRBD1. The CDR3 contains 15 residues. The V segment lost 0 bases and the J segment 1 base; nucleotides outside the gene matches: 2. In germline, CDR1 is MGHRA, CDR2 YSYEKL. Written as DNA, the CDR3 is TGCGCCAGCAGCCAAGAGGGGACAGGTTCCTACGAGCAGTACTTC. Its protein product is CASSQEGTGSYEQYF.

The J gene is TRBJ2-1, the V gene TRBV6-6; TRBD2 agrees at 13 bases. CDR3 length equals 15 residues. Germline CDR1 reads MNHNY; CDR2 reads SVGAGI (reference sequence). The ends lost 10 bases at V and 9 bases at J; junction bases unmatched: 12. CDR3: CATTLAGGPVAEQFF. CDR3 DNA sequence: TGTGCCACTACACTAGCGGGAGGGCCCGTTGCTGAGCAGTTCTTC.

CDR3 loop: CASSQNGQGGEKLFF. As DNA, the CDR3 is TGTGCCAGCAGCCAAAATGGACAGGGGGGTGAAAAACTGTTTTTT. J is TRBJ1-4 and V is TRBV4-2, with 10 bases aligning to TRBD1. The CDR3 extends over 15 amino acids. V shed 2 bases and J 7 bases; nucleotides not matched to a gene: 4. Germline V CDR1 and CDR2: LGHNA, YNFKEQ.

The chain uses TRBV28 and TRBJ2-4; tentatively, D is TRBD1 (6 bases). V lost 3 bases to trimming and J lost 3 bases, with 12 bases between them. CDR3 length equals 15 residues. CDR1 is MDHEN, CDR2 SYDVKM, per germline. The DNA of the CDR3 is TGTGCCAGCAGTTTCTTATCAGGGGACAAAAACATTCAGTACTTC. Translating gives CASSFLSGDKNIQYF.

As concerns this clone: This CDR3 is also generated by other DNA sequences in the sample. V is TRBV7-8 and J is TRBJ2-7; 7 positions match TRBD2. CDR1 and CDR2 (germline): SGHVS, FQNEAQ. V lost 2 bases and J lost 2; bases outside the gene matches: 6. The CDR3 spans 15 residues. CDR3 in amino acids: CASSLWSGGTYEQYF. In DNA, the CDR3 is TGTGCCAGCAGCTTATGGTCCGGGGGGACCTACGAGCAGTACTTC.

This clone was counted only a few times. This chain connects TRBV19 to TRBJ2-7, with TRBD1 matching 10 bases. Unmatched junction bases numbered 8, after V lost 4 bases and J lost 5 bases. This CDR3 contains 15 residues. Germline CDR1 and CDR2: LNHDA and SQIVND (reference sequence). The CDR3 DNA follows: TGTGCCAGTAGTACGCCCGGGACAGGGGTCAACGAGCAGTACTTC. It specifies CASSTPGTGVNEQYF.